The source of this T cell receptor beta chain is a study of metastatic and nonmetastatic thyroid tumors. Original processing methods: In papillary thyroid cancer, a distant-metastasis classifier was built using CDR3 differences across clinicopathological groups. MiXCR was used by TCRdb to re-call the PCR reads. V and J calls and clone size were set by TCRdb, not the authors. Of some 8,100 clones listed, around 29% are singletons. CDR3 size: 15 residues. Trimming left V 7 bases short and J 0 bases short, with 13 bases between. From germline, CDR1 is MNHNS and CDR2 SASEGT. Patients underwent thyroid surgery, and none had received any treatment before it.

The receptor's source is a female donor with papillary thyroid cancer or a benign thyroid nodule (not recorded which). Some clones in this sample may be carry-over from other donors' samples. The chain carries TRBV6-1 and TRBJ1-3; D unresolved. Input material: tumor tissue. The CDR3 DNA reads as TGTGCCAGCACCCTGGACGGGAGCTCTGGAAACACCATATATTTT. The encoded protein is CASTLDGSSGNTIYF.